The 18 T cell receptor beta chains given below trace back to one sample, sequenced in a study of a mutant IDH1 vaccine in newly diagnosed glioma. Assay: immunoSEQ multiplex PCR; the TCRdb copy retains only in-frame clones and omits some. The sample includes 40,000 or so clones, more than 85% of them seen just once. The antigens of these receptors remain unknown. Sample time point: week 5, during vaccination. Doses of 300 ug of mutant IDH1 20-mer peptide were given with topical imiquimod. The sequenced sample was PBMCs, obtained from a glioma patient whose treatment included an IDH1 peptide vaccine. The origin of the receptors is a man aged 50 to 59 with glioma.

The genes are TRBV7-2 and TRBJ1-5, with 7 positions matching TRBD1. The CDR3 totals 15 residues. The trim removed 3 bases at V and 2 bases at J, leaving 4 bases unmatched. Germline CDR1 and CDR2: SGHTA and FQGNSA. CDR3 loop: CASSLSQGGNQPQHF. The CDR3 nucleotides read TGTGCCAGCAGCTTGTCCCAGGGGGGCAATCAGCCCCAGCATTTT.

V is TRBV27 and J is TRBJ2-3, with D maybe TRBD1 (5 bases). Trimming pared 8 bases from V and 2 bases from J, leaving 11 bases between. This CDR3 contains 13 residues. Germline-derived CDR1 and CDR2 are MNHEY and SMNVEV (reference sequence). The CDR3 nucleotides read TGTGCCAGCGGACGGACATACACAGATACGCAGTATTTT. It specifies CASGRTYTDTQYF.

The chain joins TRBV7-8 to TRBJ1-2; D not resolved. Germline V gene lookup returns CDR1 SGHVS and CDR2 FQNEAQ. V lost 5 bases and J 3 bases, leaving 16 bases between the germline ends. The CDR3 totals 15 residues. DNA for the CDR3: TGTGCCAGCAGCCATCTCGTACAGACCCACTATGGCTACACCTTC. It yields the protein CASSHLVQTHYGYTF.

The rearrangement joins TRBV19 to TRBJ2-2, with 8 bases aligning to TRBD2. Germline values: CDR1 LNHDA, CDR2 SQIVND (reference sequence). The junction had 9 bases not matched to a gene; V was cut back by 7 bases and J by 2 bases. The CDR3 is 16 residues long. The CDR3 sequence is CASKGSGGANTGELFF. CDR3 nucleotide sequence: TGTGCCAGTAAGGGATCGGGGGGGGCCAACACCGGGGAGCTGTTTTTT.

This chain connects TRBV10-3 to TRBJ2-3; D is uncertain. This CDR3 contains 14 residues. V dropped 6 bases and J dropped 6 bases, with 16 bases sitting between them. From germline, CDR1 is ENHRY and CDR2 SYGVKD. CDR3 DNA: TGTGCCATCAGCGACCTGTCCCCCAAGGATACGCAGTATTTT. Amino acid sequence: CAISDLSPKDTQYF.

The chain uses TRBV5-6 and TRBJ1-4; D call uncertain. The CDR3 length is 15 residues. V lost 4 bases and J 9 bases, leaving 19 bases between the germline ends. Per germline, CDR1 SGHDT and CDR2 YYEEEE. This chain's CDR3 is CASSPGRERRQKLFF. CDR3 sequence (DNA): TGTGCCAGCAGCCCTGGACGGGAGAGGCGACAAAAACTGTTTTTT.

CDR3 sequence: CASSPGSSYEQYF. In DNA form, the CDR3 reads TGTGCCAGTAGTCCCGGGAGCTCCTACGAGCAGTACTTC. The rearrangement links TRBV19 to TRBJ2-7; possible D gene TRBD2, 6 bases. The CDR3 loop spans 13 amino acids. Germline CDR1 is LNHDA and CDR2 is SQIVND (reference sequence). Trimming removed 5 bases at V and 0 bases at J, with 8 bases between.

This chain connects TRBV28 to TRBJ1-5; D remains ambiguous. CDR3 size: 16 residues. V lost 7 bases and J 0 bases, leaving 16 bases between the germline ends. Looked up from germline, CDR1 is MDHEN and CDR2 is SYDVKM. The CDR3 DNA sequence: TGTGCCAGCATCCCCTTCGGCAGCTATAGCAATCAGCCCCAGCATTTT. Translating it yields CASIPFGSYSNQPQHF.

This sequence joins TRBV7-9 and TRBJ2-7; D gene uncertain. V lost 5 bases and J lost 4, with 12 bases in between. In germline, CDR1 is SEHNR, CDR2 FQNEAQ (reference sequence). This CDR3 has 13 residues. The CDR3 reads CASSPQESYEQYF. In DNA, the CDR3 is TGTGCCAGCAGCCCCCAAGAGTCTTACGAGCAGTACTTC.

V and J are TRBV6-1 and TRBJ1-1; a weak D match, TRBD1 (5 bases). Deletions cut 3 bases from V and 1 base from J, with 12 bases between. From germline, CDR1 is MNHNS and CDR2 SASEGT. CDR3 length equals 15 residues. The CDR3 region is CASSERTSKNTEAFF. The DNA for the CDR3 is TGTGCCAGCAGTGAGAGGACAAGTAAGAACACTGAAGCTTTCTTT.

The chain is built from TRBV2 and TRBJ1-5; maybe TRBD1 (6 bases). Germline CDR1 reads SNHLY; CDR2 reads FYNNEI. Trimming stripped 6 bases from V and 5 bases from J, with 11 bases between. This CDR3 has 13 amino acids. CDR3 nucleotide sequence: TGTGCCAGCAGACAGGGTACCTATCAGCCCCAGCATTTT. Protein sequence: CASRQGTYQPQHF.

The chain joins TRBV4-3 to TRBJ2-7, with D possibly TRBD2 on 5 matching bases. The germline V gene has CDR1 LGHNA and CDR2 YSLEER. The CDR3 is 14 amino acids. V gave up 1 base and J gave up 2 bases, with 9 bases separating them. The DNA of the CDR3 is TGCGCCAGCAGCCAAGTCACGGGAACCTACGAGCAGTACTTC. It translates to CASSQVTGTYEQYF.

The CDR3 region is CASSRDTGELFF. In DNA, the CDR3 is TGTGCCAGCAGCCGGGACACCGGGGAGCTGTTTTTT. The chain is built from TRBV7-9 and TRBJ2-2; D gene ambiguous. V was trimmed by 5 bases and J by 3 bases, leaving 4 bases between them. From germline, CDR1 is SEHNR and CDR2 FQNEAQ (reference sequence). The CDR3 runs to 12 residues.

The chain combines TRBV18 with TRBJ1-5, with D possibly being TRBD1 (5 bases). Trimming shortened V by 1 base and J by 7 bases, and 8 bases separated the two germline ends. This CDR3 is built from 13 residues. CDR1 is KGHSH, CDR2 LQKENI, per germline. The CDR3 DNA follows: TGTGCCAGCTCACCACAGGGGTCCCAGCCCCAGCATTTT. Amino acids: CASSPQGSQPQHF.

A word on this clone: This CDR3 is also generated by other DNA sequences in the sample. The rearrangement links TRBV19 to TRBJ2-7, with 9 bases that match TRBD1. V lost 4 bases, J lost 8 bases, and 3 bases stayed unmatched. Per germline, CDR1 LNHDA and CDR2 SQIVND (reference sequence). This CDR3 spans 12 amino acids. CDR3 coding DNA: TGTGCCAGTAGTACGGGACAGGGTAAGCAGTACTTC. Protein sequence: CASSTGQGKQYF.

The J gene is TRBJ2-7, the V gene TRBV28; D not certain. Germline V gene data show CDR1 as MDHEN and CDR2 as SYDVKM. Trimming shortened V by 6 bases and J by 5 bases, and 11 bases separated the two germline ends. This CDR3 is built from 12 residues. CDR3 in DNA: TGTGCCAGCAGAGCCGGGCGGAACGAGCAGTACTTC. As protein: CASRAGRNEQYF. Full variable domain (missing parts from reference TRBV28 and TRBJ2-7): DVKVTQSSRYLVKRTGEKVFLECVQDMDHENMFWYRQDPGLGLRLIYFSYDVKMKEKGDIPEGYSVSREKKERFSLILESASTNQTSMYLCASRAGRNEQYFGPGTRLTVT.

This chain connects TRBV29-1 to TRBJ2-7; D may match TRBD1 or TRBD2 (5 bases each). This CDR3 contains 13 residues. V was clipped by 4 bases and J by 6 bases, with 16 bases between them. CDR1 is SQVTM and CDR2 is ANQGSEA in the germline V gene. Written as DNA, the CDR3 is TGCAGCGTTGGGGGGTTGTTAGGACGCGAGCAGTACTTC. Its protein product is CSVGGLLGREQYF.

This clone was detected once. This CDR3 is CASSQGGLGNTIYF. CDR3 in DNA: TGTGCCAGCAGCCAAGGTGGACTGGGAAACACCATATATTTT. V is TRBV14 and J is TRBJ1-3, with no clear D. Deletions cut 1 base from V and 4 bases from J, with 8 bases between. The CDR3 spans 14 residues. Germline V gene data show CDR1 as SGHDN and CDR2 as FVKESK.